This record concerns one TCR beta chain sequence. Its antigen is undetermined. Germline-derived CDR1 and CDR2 are SGHTA and FQGNSA. Trimming pared 1 base from V and 9 bases from J, leaving 7 bases between. The CDR3 sequence is 13 residues long. The source of the sample is a study of siplizumab effects on memory and regulatory T cells. Study observations and caveats: Mappable alloreactive CD4+ clones were on average about 62% Treg-derived with siplizumab, less than 30% in controls. Solely a minor proportion of alloreactive clones could be assigned to unstimulated subsets.

Assays covered roughly 9.8 x 10^4 TCR templates per sample. Assay used: immunoSEQ multiplex PCR; TCRdb lists only in-frame clones, some missing. Here the sample spans about 100,000 clones, approximately 94% being singletons. The sequence was collected from a human donor in good health. The chain combines TRBV7-2 with TRBJ1-6; no clear D gene. Sequencing was carried out using Tregs sorted from blood. CDR3 nucleotides: TGTGCCAGCAGCTTAGGGTGGAGTTCACCCCTCCACTTT. This gives the protein CASSLGWSSPLHF.